This is a list of T cell receptor beta chains from one sample in a study of blood T cell repertoires in COVID-19. Repertoires were generated with immunoSEQ multiplex PCR, while TCRdb's copy carries only in-frame clones and drops some. The repertoire consists of about 120,000 clones, with more than 75% occurring once and the leading ten covering about 3.5%. The sequencing sample was made of peripheral blood. These receptors were obtained from a man aged 45-65 years with active COVID-19. Each CDR3 is given with its conserved first and last residue. The D gene is left open where the match is weak. Only part of the rows carry a size: once, few, many, or a class if the clone is expanded.

V gene,J gene,D gene,clone size,CDR3 protein,CDR3 DNA
TRBV2,TRBJ1-4,NA,NA,CAKRRPPGEKLFF,TGTGCCAAGAGACGACCACCGGGGGAAAAACTGTTTTTT
TRBV6-5,TRBJ1-1,NA,NA,CASSFNRVGDTEAFF,TGTGCCAGCAGTTTTAACAGGGTTGGGGACACTGAAGCTTTCTTT
TRBV6-1,TRBJ1-5,NA,NA,CASSEVSGTTGNQPQHF,TGTGCCAGCAGTGAAGTTTCCGGGACAACCGGCAATCAGCCCCAGCATTTT
TRBV5-1,TRBJ1-1,NA,few,CASSPRPTVPNTEAFF,TGCGCCAGCAGCCCCCGCCCTACAGTCCCGAACACTGAAGCTTTCTTT
TRBV4-2,TRBJ1-3,NA,NA,CASSQGDGSGYFTGNTIYF,TGTGCCAGCAGCCAAGGCGACGGATCGGGGTACTTCACTGGAAACACCATATATTTT
TRBV5-6,TRBJ1-1,NA,few,CASSTFGATLWTEAFF,TGTGCCAGCAGTACGTTTGGGGCTACGCTTTGGACTGAAGCTTTCTTT
TRBV4-1,TRBJ2-2,NA,NA,CASSPEGVTNTGELFF,TGCGCCAGCAGCCCCGAGGGGGTAACGAACACCGGGGAGCTGTTTTTT
TRBV4-2,TRBJ1-5,TRBD1,few,CASSHDGLGTGIQPQHF,TGTGCCAGCAGCCACGATGGCCTGGGGACAGGGATACAGCCCCAGCATTTT
TRBV18,TRBJ1-2,TRBD1,NA,CASSLGQRDYGYTF,TGTGCCAGCTCACTGGGACAGCGCGACTATGGCTACACCTTC
TRBV5-1,TRBJ2-7,TRBD2,once,CASSLDGGGYEQYF,TGCGCCAGCAGCTTGGACGGGGGGGGCTACGAGCAGTACTTC
TRBV18,TRBJ2-5,NA,NA,CASSPQGLLETQYF,TGTGCCAGCTCACCCCAGGGATTGTTGGAGACCCAGTACTTC
TRBV27,TRBJ1-6,NA,NA,CASTRTDVSNSPLHF,TGTGCCAGCACCCGGACAGACGTTAGCAATTCACCCCTCCACTTT
TRBV12-3/TRBV12-4,TRBJ1-1,TRBD1,NA,CASSRTGNTEAFF,TGTGCCAGCAGTAGGACAGGGAACACTGAAGCTTTCTTT
TRBV5-1,TRBJ1-1,TRBD1,NA,CASSLLLQGHGDTEAFF,TGCGCCAGCAGCTTGCTCCTACAGGGGCATGGAGACACTGAAGCTTTCTTT
TRBV5-1,TRBJ2-5,NA,NA,CASSLPGGGRETQYF,TGCGCCAGCAGCTTGCCGGGAGGGGGCCGTGAGACCCAGTACTTC
TRBV14,TRBJ1-2,NA,NA,CASSQGSGGGFGYTF,TGTGCCAGCAGCCAAGGAAGTGGTGGGGGCTTTGGCTACACCTTC
TRBV12-3/TRBV12-4,TRBJ1-3,NA,NA,CASSDSTGNTIYF,TGTGCCAGCAGTGACAGTACTGGAAACACCATATATTTT
TRBV4-1,TRBJ2-2,TRBD1,NA,CASSEAGTGYTEELFF,TGCGCCAGCAGCGAAGCCGGGACAGGGTACACCGAGGAGCTGTTTTTT
TRBV6-5,TRBJ1-1,NA,NA,CASRGGLGMNTEAFF,TGTGCCAGCAGGGGGGGACTTGGCATGAACACTGAAGCTTTCTTT
TRBV9,TRBJ1-3,NA,NA,CASSVSGAEGNTIYF,TGTGCCAGCAGCGTAAGCGGGGCTGAGGGAAACACCATATATTTT
TRBV11-2,TRBJ1-6,TRBD1,few,CASSDRASLHF,TGTGCCAGCAGCGACAGGGCCTCCCTCCACTTT
TRBV6-6,TRBJ1-2,TRBD1,NA,CASTDGQGALFYGYTF,TGTGCCAGCACCGACGGACAGGGGGCGCTTTTTTATGGCTACACCTTC
TRBV11-2,TRBJ2-3,NA,NA,CASSQMRPDTQYF,TGTGCCAGCAGCCAGATGCGGCCAGATACGCAGTATTTT
TRBV6-5,TRBJ2-1,NA,NA,CASSYQGNEQFF,TGTGCCAGCAGTTACCAGGGGAATGAGCAGTTCTTC
TRBV29-1,TRBJ2-3,TRBD1,NA,CSVEASDRAYTDTQYF,TGCAGCGTTGAAGCCTCGGACAGGGCTTACACAGATACGCAGTATTTT
TRBV18,TRBJ2-2,NA,NA,CASSPPQGWAANTGELFF,TGTGCCAGCTCACCACCGCAGGGGTGGGCAGCGAACACCGGGGAGCTGTTTTTT
TRBV18,TRBJ2-3,TRBD1,NA,CASSPTGADTQYF,TGTGCCAGCTCACCTACAGGGGCAGATACGCAGTATTTT
TRBV2,TRBJ2-7,TRBD1,NA,CASSKDRFSYEQYF,TGTGCCAGCAGTAAGGACAGGTTCTCTTACGAGCAGTACTTC
TRBV12-3/TRBV12-4,TRBJ1-6,NA,once,CASSPPRSPLHF,TGTGCCAGCAGTCCCCCTCGGTCACCCCTCCACTTT
TRBV7-9,TRBJ2-2,TRBD2,once,CASSPRVAGIPGELFF,TGTGCCAGCAGCCCCAGGGTAGCGGGCATCCCCGGGGAGCTGTTTTTT
TRBV18,TRBJ1-3,NA,NA,CASSPLPGNSPRSGNTIYF,TGTGCCAGCTCACCACTCCCAGGCAACTCACCCCGCTCTGGAAACACCATATATTTT
TRBV3-1/TRBV3-2,TRBJ1-4,NA,NA,CASSHDGSNEKLFF,TGTGCCAGCAGCCATGACGGGAGTAATGAAAAACTGTTTTTT
TRBV5-6,TRBJ1-6,NA,few,CASSSNRERPSPLHF,TGTGCCAGCAGCTCCAACAGGGAACGGCCCTCACCCCTCCACTTT
TRBV21-1,TRBJ1-1,NA,NA,CASSKARTEKVNTEAFF,TGTGCCAGCAGCAAAGCGCGGACAGAAAAAGTGAACACTGAAGCTTTCTTT